One sample yielded the 26 T cell receptor beta chains listed below, sequenced in a study of early T cells in non-severe SARS-CoV-2 infection. TCRdb reanalysed the 5' RACE reads using MiXCR and keeps one entry per CDR3 protein. This table has about 61,000 distinct CDR3 sequences, approximately 12% appearing once. The source material was whole blood, sampled at baseline. The receptors come from an adult who was a healthcare worker with PCR-confirmed SARS-CoV-2 infection or an uninfected control (not recorded which). The donor label of this sample is uncertain.

The table lists this clonotype with a few counts. The chain is built from TRBV7-8 and TRBJ1-2; no clear D gene. Per the germline V gene, CDR1 is SGHVS and CDR2 is FQNEAQ. Trimming took 0 bases from V and 2 from J, leaving 10 bases between them. The CDR3 has 15 amino acids. The CDR3, as DNA: TGTGCCAGCAGCTTAGCGAGTCCAGAGAACTATGGCTACACCTTC. It encodes CASSLASPENYGYTF.

As for this clonotype: The junction does not match germline at one end; this may be a read error. The rearrangement links TRBV2 to TRBJ1-4; D unclear. Germline values: CDR1 SNHLY, CDR2 FYNNEI. The CDR3 consists of 14 residues. The CDR3 DNA follows: TGTGCCAGCAATAAGGCAGCCCTGTATGAAGAACTGTTTTTT. Translation: CASNKAALYEELFF. Full variable domain (missing parts from reference TRBV2 and TRBJ1-4): EPEVTQTPSHQVTQMGQEVILRCVPISNHLYFYWYRQILGQKVEFLVSFYNNEISEKSEIFDDQFSVERPDGSNFTLKIRSTKLEDSAMYFCASNKAALYEELFFGSGTQLSVL.

This chain uses TRBV12-3 or TRBV12-4 with TRBJ1-1; D not certain. Trimming shortened V by 5 bases and J by 0 bases, and 16 bases separated the two germline ends. The CDR3 has 16 amino acids. CDR3 residues: CASSEPNVKMNTEAFF. The CDR3 DNA reads as TGTGCCAGCAGTGAACCCAACGTAAAAATGAACACTGAAGCTTTCTTT.

The sample holds a few counts of this clonotype. The chain uses TRBV5-6 and TRBJ2-3, with TRBD2 matching 14 bases. Germline CDR1 reads SGHDT; CDR2 reads YYEEEE. Trimming cost V 2 bases and J 5 bases; bases outside gene matches: 7. This CDR3 region has 17 residues. The CDR3: CASSLLGLAGGRDTQYF. The CDR3 DNA reads as TGTGCCAGCAGCTTATTAGGACTAGCGGGGGGTAGAGATACGCAGTATTTT.

This chain joins TRBV20-1 and TRBJ2-3; 14 nucleotides line up with TRBD2. The length of the CDR3 is 17 residues. Germline CDR1 and CDR2: DFQATT and SNEGSKA (reference sequence). The junction had 7 bases not matched to a gene; V was cut back by 5 bases and J by 0 bases. CDR3 sequence reads: CSADPGLAGASTDTQYF. The CDR3 DNA follows: TGCAGTGCTGATCCGGGACTAGCGGGAGCTAGCACAGATACGCAGTATTTT.

This clonotype was seen a few times. The rearrangement links TRBV5-1 to TRBJ2-3, with D perhaps matching TRBD1 (6 bases). The CDR3 has 13 residues. Germline CDR1 and CDR2: SGHRS and YFSETQ. Trimming removed 1 base at V and 4 bases at J, with 7 bases between. In DNA form, the CDR3 reads TGCGCCAGCAGCTTGACAGGGTCAGATACGCAGTATTTT. Protein product: CASSLTGSDTQYF.

The V gene is TRBV7-2, the J gene TRBJ1-4, with 10 bases identical to TRBD1. V dropped 0 bases and J dropped 6; count of bases not matched to a gene: 16. Germline assignment: CDR1 SGHTA and CDR2 FQGNSA. The CDR3 totals 20 residues. CDR3 protein: CASSLARGPGQGKRDEKLFF. CDR3 nucleotide sequence: TGTGCCAGCAGCTTAGCGAGGGGACCGGGACAGGGGAAGAGGGATGAAAAACTGTTTTTT.

In its sample, this clonotype was seen a few times. This chain joins TRBV12-3 or TRBV12-4 and TRBJ2-3, with D hard to call. This CDR3 contains 17 residues. The V end was cut by 1 base, the J end by 0 bases, with 14 bases between. The CDR3 nucleotides are TGTGCCAGCAGTTTAGGAAAAGGGCAGCGAAGCACAGATACGCAGTATTTT. Amino acids: CASSLGKGQRSTDTQYF.

The chain recombines TRBV6-6 with TRBJ1-1; weak D call: TRBD1 (6 bases). The CDR3 is made up of 13 amino acids. Trimming shortened V by 8 bases and J by 11 bases, and 21 bases separated the two germline ends. Germline assignment: CDR1 MNHNY and CDR2 SVGAGI (reference sequence). CDR3 sequence reads: CASGIDRRTPAFF. In DNA, the CDR3 is TGTGCCAGCGGGATTGACAGGCGAACTCCGGCTTTCTTT.

The chain uses TRBV21-1 and TRBJ2-1; TRBD1 reflects the table's D call only, with no check against the DNA. TRBV21-1 has pseudogene status. The CDR3 totals 15 residues. This CDR3 reads CASSAQAQSYNEQFF. In nucleotides, the CDR3 is TGTGCCAGCAGCGCCCAGGCGCAATCCTACAATGAGCAGTTCTTC.

This clonotype was detected many times. The chain has TRBV11-1 and TRBJ1-1, with unresolved D. The length of the CDR3 is 13 residues. The V and J ends lost 0 bases and 1 base respectively, with 3 bases between them. Germline CDR1 SGHAT, CDR2 FQDESV (reference sequence). The CDR3, as DNA: TGTGCCAGCAGCTTAGCCCGGAACACTGAAGCTTTCTTT. Translation gives CASSLARNTEAFF.

This clonotype appeared many times. The chain uses TRBV2 and TRBJ1-5, with D perhaps TRBD1 (6 bases). Germline CDR1 SNHLY, CDR2 FYNNEI. V lost 1 base, J lost 2 bases, and 15 bases lay in between. The CDR3 is 17 amino acids. The DNA for the CDR3 is TGTGCCAGCAGTGAAGGAACAGGGACGGTGGGCAATCAGCCCCAGCATTTT. This sequence encodes CASSEGTGTVGNQPQHF.

The chain is built from TRBV2 and TRBJ2-1; perhaps TRBD1 as D (5 bases). CDR1 and CDR2 from the germline V gene are SNHLY and FYNNEI. The V end was cut by 6 bases, the J end by 0 bases, with 9 bases between. This CDR3 comprises 14 residues. The CDR3 reads CASRQASSYNEQFF. CDR3 DNA sequence: TGTGCCAGCAGACAGGCTAGCTCCTACAATGAGCAGTTCTTC.

J is TRBJ2-1 and V is TRBV20-1; 8 bases align to TRBD1. Germline lookup yields CDR1 DFQATT and CDR2 SNEGSKA (reference sequence). Trimming at V came to 4 bases and at J to 4 bases, leaving 3 bases not matched to a gene. CDR3 length: 13 residues. The CDR3, as DNA: TGCAGTGCTACCCGACAGGGGTACAATGAGCAGTTCTTC. This gives the protein CSATRQGYNEQFF.

The chain is built from TRBV7-7 and TRBJ2-3, with D possibly TRBD2 on 6 matching bases. V was clipped by 1 base and J by 4 bases, with 15 bases between them. This CDR3 contains 16 residues. In germline, CDR1 is SSHAT, CDR2 FNYEAQ (reference sequence). The CDR3 protein is CASSLGSGLHPDTQYF. The CDR3 DNA is TGTGCCAGCAGCTTAGGATCGGGACTCCACCCAGATACGCAGTATTTT.

This chain joins TRBV30 and TRBJ1-5; D not certain. CDR1 is GTSNPN and CDR2 is SVGIG in the germline V gene (reference sequence). The V end lost 0 bases, the J end lost 4 bases, and 10 bases lay between the germline ends. The CDR3 extends over 14 amino acids. Here the CDR3 reads CAWSVGSRNQPQHF. For the CDR3, the DNA is TGTGCCTGGAGTGTGGGATCAAGAAATCAGCCCCAGCATTTT.

The chain joins TRBV7-7 to TRBJ2-2; a weak D match, TRBD1 (6 bases). The length of the CDR3 is 16 residues. Germline CDR1 is SSHAT and CDR2 is FNYEAQ (reference sequence). V lost 2 bases to trimming and J lost 0 bases, with 10 bases between them. The CDR3 coding sequence is TGTGCCAGCAGCTTATCTGGGGGCACGAACACCGGGGAGCTGTTTTTT. Amino acid sequence: CASSLSGGTNTGELFF.

This clonotype occurred many times. The chain couples TRBV7-8 to TRBJ2-1, with 8 positions matching TRBD1. The CDR3 runs 15 residues. Germline V gives CDR1 SGHVS, CDR2 FQNEAQ. J was trimmed by 4 bases and V by 5 bases; bases with no gene match: 7. The CDR3 loop is CASSPRDRQYNEQFF. CDR3 in DNA: TGTGCCAGCAGCCCCCGGGACAGGCAATACAATGAGCAGTTCTTC.

The chain carries TRBV2 and TRBJ1-2; possible D gene TRBD1, 6 bases. Trimming removed 6 bases from V and 8 bases from J, with 22 bases in between. The V gene's germline CDR1 is SNHLY and CDR2 FYNNEI. There are 15 residues in the CDR3. CDR3 residues: CASREMGGPISGYTF. The CDR3 bases are TGTGCCAGCAGGGAAATGGGGGGCCCCATCTCCGGCTACACCTTC.

This clonotype has at least ten counts. The chain has TRBV2 and TRBJ2-2, with D perhaps matching TRBD2 (6 bases). This CDR3 has 14 amino acids. CDR1 is SNHLY and CDR2 is FYNNEI in the germline V gene. V was trimmed by 11 bases and J by 1 base, leaving 14 bases between them. The CDR3 region is CAGSGLVNTGELFF. The CDR3 DNA follows: TGTGCCGGCTCGGGACTGGTGAACACCGGGGAGCTGTTTTTT.

This clonotype was counted ten times or more. The V gene is TRBV7-8, the J gene TRBJ2-1; D possibly corresponds to TRBD2 (7 bases). CDR3 size: 16 residues. V lost 5 bases and J lost 7, with 21 bases in between. Germline V gives CDR1 SGHVS, CDR2 FQNEAQ. CDR3 loop: CASSRGRRGARNEQFF. The CDR3 DNA reads TGTGCCAGCAGCCGGGGGCGCCGGGGGGCACGGAATGAGCAGTTCTTC. Drawing the rest from reference TRBV7-8 and TRBJ2-1, the complete variable domain is GAGVSQSPRYKVAKRGQDVALRCDPISGHVSLFWYQQALGQGPEFLTYFQNEAQLDKSGLPSDRFFAERPEGSVSTLKIQRTQQEDSAVYLCASSRGRRGARNEQFFGPGTRLTVL.

This clonotype has a count of ten or more. The gene calls are TRBV5-8 and TRBJ1-3; D gene uncertain. The ends were cut back, 2 bases at V and 0 bases at J, with 6 bases in the middle. This CDR3 comprises 14 residues. CDR1 and CDR2 from the germline V gene are SGHTS and YDEGEE. The DNA for the CDR3 is TGTGCCAGCAGCTTTACCGCCTCTGGAAACACCATATATTTT. Its translation: CASSFTASGNTIYF.

The V call is TRBV7-2, the J call TRBJ1-2; 10 bases are a match to TRBD1. Trimming at V came to 5 bases and at J to 8 bases, leaving 5 bases not matched to a gene. This CDR3 spans 13 amino acids. The germline V gene has CDR1 SGHTA and CDR2 FQGNSA. This chain's CDR3 is CASSLGTGVGYTF. The DNA for the CDR3 is TGTGCCAGCAGCCTCGGGACAGGGGTCGGCTACACCTTC.

This clonotype was seen ten or more times. This chain joins TRBV30 and TRBJ2-1; 7 bases fit TRBD2. In germline, CDR1 is GTSNPN, CDR2 SVGIG (reference sequence). This CDR3 has 16 residues. V lost 4 bases, J lost 4 bases, and 13 bases stayed unmatched. The chain's CDR3 is CAWTTNGDYQYNEQFF. The DNA of the CDR3 is TGTGCCTGGACCACCAACGGGGACTACCAATACAATGAGCAGTTCTTC.

This clonotype was counted a few times. One end of the junction fails to match germline, which may point to a read error. The V and J genes are TRBV3-1 and TRBJ2-5, with a weak D call TRBD1 (6 bases). The germline CDR1 and CDR2 sequences are LGHDT and YNNKEL (reference sequence). CDR3 length equals 14 residues. The CDR3 is CASTQQGYQETQYF. The CDR3 DNA is TGTGCCAGCACCCAACAGGGTTATCAAGAGACCCAGTACTTC.

This clonotype was picked up a small number of times. The rearrangement uses TRBV6-2 or TRBV6-3 and TRBJ1-5; D perhaps matches TRBD1 (5 bases). There are 17 residues in the CDR3. Germline V gene data show CDR1 as MNHEY and CDR2 as SVGEGT. The V end was cut by 8 bases, the J end by 4 bases, with 24 bases between. CDR3 in DNA: TGTGCCAGCCCCAACTTCGGGACCCAACCCCGAAATCAGCCCCAGCATTTT. It encodes CASPNFGTQPRNQPQHF.